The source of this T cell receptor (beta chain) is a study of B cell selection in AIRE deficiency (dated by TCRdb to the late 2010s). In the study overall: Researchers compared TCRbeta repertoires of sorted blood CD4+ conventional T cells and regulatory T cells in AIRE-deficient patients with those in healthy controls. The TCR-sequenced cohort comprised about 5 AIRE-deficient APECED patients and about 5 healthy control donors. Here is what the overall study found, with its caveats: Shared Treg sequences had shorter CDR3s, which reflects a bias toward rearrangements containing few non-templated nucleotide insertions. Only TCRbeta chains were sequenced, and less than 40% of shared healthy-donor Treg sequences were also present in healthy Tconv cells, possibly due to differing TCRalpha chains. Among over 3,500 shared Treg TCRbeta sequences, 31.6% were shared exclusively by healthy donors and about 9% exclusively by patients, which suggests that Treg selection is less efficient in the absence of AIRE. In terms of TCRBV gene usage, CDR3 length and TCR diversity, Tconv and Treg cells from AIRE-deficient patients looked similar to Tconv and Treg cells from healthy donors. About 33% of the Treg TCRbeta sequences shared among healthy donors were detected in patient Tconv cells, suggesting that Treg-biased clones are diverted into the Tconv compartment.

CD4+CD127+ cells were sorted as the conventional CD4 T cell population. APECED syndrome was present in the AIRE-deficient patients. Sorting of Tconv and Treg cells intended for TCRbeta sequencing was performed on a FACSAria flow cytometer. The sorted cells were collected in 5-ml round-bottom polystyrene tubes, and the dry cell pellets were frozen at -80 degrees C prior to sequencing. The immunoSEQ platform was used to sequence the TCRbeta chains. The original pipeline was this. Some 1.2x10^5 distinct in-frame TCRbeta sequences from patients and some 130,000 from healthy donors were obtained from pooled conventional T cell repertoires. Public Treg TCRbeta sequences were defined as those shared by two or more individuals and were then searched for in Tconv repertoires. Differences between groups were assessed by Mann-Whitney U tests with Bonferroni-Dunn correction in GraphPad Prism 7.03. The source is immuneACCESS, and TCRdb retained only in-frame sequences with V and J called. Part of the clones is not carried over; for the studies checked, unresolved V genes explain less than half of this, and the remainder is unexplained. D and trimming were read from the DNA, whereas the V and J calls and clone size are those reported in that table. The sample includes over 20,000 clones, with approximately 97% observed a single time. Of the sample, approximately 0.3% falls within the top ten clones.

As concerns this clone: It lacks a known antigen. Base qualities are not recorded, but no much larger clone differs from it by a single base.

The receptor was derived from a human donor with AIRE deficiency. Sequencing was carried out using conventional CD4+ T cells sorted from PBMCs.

This receptor has the CDR3 CASSPSIQGDYGYTF. Here is the DNA: TGTGCCAGCAGCCCCAGCATTCAGGGCGACTATGGCTACACCTTC. This chain is built from TRBV9 and TRBJ1-2; a weak D assignment points to TRBD1 (5 bases agree). From the cysteine up to the phenylalanine, the CDR3 has a length of 15 residues. The CDR3 DNA has 45 bases and is translated from base 1. CDR1 and CDR2, per the germline V gene, are SGDLS and YYNGEE. Cut back by 4 bases and 3 bases, the V and J ends lie 16 bases apart.